This T cell receptor beta chain originates from a study of shared clonotypes between healthy human individuals. CDR3 length: 15 amino acids. Germline-derived CDR1 and CDR2 are SGHDT and YYEEEE. V trimming: 0 bases; J trimming: 3 bases; junction bases outside the gene matches: 6. Per the study methods: ImmunoSEQ sequences covered only the junction and lacked quality scores; filtering therefore differed. The repertoire was sequenced with immunoSEQ multiplex PCR; TCRdb's copy has only in-frame clones and lacks some. V and J calls and clone size are copied from that table; D and trimming were computed from the DNA. The table records roughly 1 million clones, roughly 80% of them present only once. Negatively enriched CD4+ T cells were divided by CD45RA into naive and memory.

This TCR was recovered from a man aged 18 to 29 in good health. The V gene is TRBV5-6, the J gene TRBJ2-7, with 7 nucleotides matching TRBD1. The source material was memory CD4+ T cells sorted from blood. Indicated subset: CD45RA-negative fraction. The CDR3 coding sequence is TGTGCCAGCAGCTTGGGAGGGCGACAGGGCTACGAGCAGTACTTC. It is translated as CASSLGGRQGYEQYF.